Listed here is a single T cell receptor beta chain. Germline CDR1 is LNHNV and CDR2 is YYDKDF (reference sequence). The CDR3 consists of 15 residues. With V trimmed by 5 bases and J by 9 bases, 12 bases remained unmatched. These data come from a study of shared clonotypes between healthy human individuals. The study ran the assay at deep level. Original analysis: ImmunoSEQ sequences covered only the junction and lacked quality scores; filtering therefore differed. Profiled with immunoSEQ multiplex PCR; TCRdb holds only in-frame clones, not every one. V and J calls and clone size are given by that table; D and trimming were obtained from the DNA. The table shows about 2.2 million clones, with approximately 94% occurring only once. Naive-designated CD8 cells lacked CD45RO, were positively enriched for CCR7, and omitted terminally differentiated effector memory CD45RA+ cells.

The source of this sequence is a man aged 18 to 30 in good health. Some clones in this sample may be carry-over from other donors' samples. This chain joins TRBV15 and TRBJ2-1; 8 nucleotides agree with TRBD2. Input material: naive CD8+ T cells from PBMCs. The CDR3 loop is CATSLLAGGSVEQFF. The CDR3 DNA follows: TGTGCCACCAGCTTGTTGGCGGGAGGAAGTGTTGAGCAGTTCTTC.